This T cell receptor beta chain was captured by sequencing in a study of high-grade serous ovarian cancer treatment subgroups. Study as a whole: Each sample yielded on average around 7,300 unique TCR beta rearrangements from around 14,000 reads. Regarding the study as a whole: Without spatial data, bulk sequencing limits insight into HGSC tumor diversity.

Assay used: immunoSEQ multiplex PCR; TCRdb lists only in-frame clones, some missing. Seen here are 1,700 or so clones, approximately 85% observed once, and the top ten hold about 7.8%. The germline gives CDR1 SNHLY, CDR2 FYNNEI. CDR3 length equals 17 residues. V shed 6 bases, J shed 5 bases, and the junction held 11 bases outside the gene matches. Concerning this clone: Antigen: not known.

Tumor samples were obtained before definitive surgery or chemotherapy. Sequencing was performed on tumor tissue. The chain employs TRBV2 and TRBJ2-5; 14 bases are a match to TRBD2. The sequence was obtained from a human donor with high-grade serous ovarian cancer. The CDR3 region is CASSGLAGGSPWETQYF. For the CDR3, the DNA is TGTGCCAGCAGCGGACTAGCGGGGGGATCCCCTTGGGAGACCCAGTACTTC.